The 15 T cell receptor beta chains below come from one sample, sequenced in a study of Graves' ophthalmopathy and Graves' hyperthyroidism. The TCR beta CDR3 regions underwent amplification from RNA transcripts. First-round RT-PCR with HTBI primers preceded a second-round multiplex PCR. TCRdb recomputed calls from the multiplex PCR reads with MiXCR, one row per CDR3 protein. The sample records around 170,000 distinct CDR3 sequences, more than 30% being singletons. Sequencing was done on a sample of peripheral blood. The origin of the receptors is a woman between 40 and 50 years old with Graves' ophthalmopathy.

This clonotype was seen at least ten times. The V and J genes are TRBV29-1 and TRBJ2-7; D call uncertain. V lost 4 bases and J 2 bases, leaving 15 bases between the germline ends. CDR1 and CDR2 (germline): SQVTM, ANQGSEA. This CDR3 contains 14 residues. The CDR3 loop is CSVARVYEPYEQYF. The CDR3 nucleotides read TGCAGCGTTGCAAGGGTTTATGAGCCCTACGAGCAGTACTTC.

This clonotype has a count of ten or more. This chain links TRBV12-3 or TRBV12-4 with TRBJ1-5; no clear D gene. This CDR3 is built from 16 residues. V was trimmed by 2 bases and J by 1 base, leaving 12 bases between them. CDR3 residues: CASSLMSGISNQPQHF. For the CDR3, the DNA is TGTGCCAGCAGTTTAATGTCGGGGATCAGCAATCAGCCCCAGCATTTT.

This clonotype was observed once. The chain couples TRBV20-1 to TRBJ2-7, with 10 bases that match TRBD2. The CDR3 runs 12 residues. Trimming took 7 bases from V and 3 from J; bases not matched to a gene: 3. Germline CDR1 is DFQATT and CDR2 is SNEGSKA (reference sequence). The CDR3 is CSVLAGDYEQYF. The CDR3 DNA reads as TGCAGTGTTCTAGCGGGAGACTACGAGCAGTACTTC.

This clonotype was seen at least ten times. CDR3: CASSYFGVRGQNYGYTF. As DNA, the CDR3 is TGTGCCAGCAGTTATTTCGGTGTCAGAGGCCAAAACTATGGCTACACCTTC. This chain connects TRBV6-5 to TRBJ1-2; D uncertain. The ends were cut back, 3 bases at V and 2 bases at J, with 19 bases in the middle. This CDR3 spans 17 amino acids. The germline V gene has CDR1 MNHEY and CDR2 SVGAGI.

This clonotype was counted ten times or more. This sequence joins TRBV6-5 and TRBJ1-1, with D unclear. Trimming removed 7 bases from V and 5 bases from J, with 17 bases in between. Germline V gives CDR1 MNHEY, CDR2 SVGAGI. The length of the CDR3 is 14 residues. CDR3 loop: CASTFLFGGTEAFF. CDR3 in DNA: TGTGCCAGCACTTTTCTTTTCGGTGGAACTGAAGCTTTCTTT.

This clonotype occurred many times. CDR3 in amino acids: CASSFPPWSGDVNTIYF. The CDR3 nucleotides are TGTGCCAGCAGTTTTCCCCCTTGGTCGGGGGACGTAAACACCATATATTTT. The rearrangement joins TRBV12-3 or TRBV12-4 to TRBJ1-3, with D maybe TRBD1 (5 bases). V lost 3 bases to trimming and J lost 6 bases, with 21 bases between them. This CDR3 has 17 residues.

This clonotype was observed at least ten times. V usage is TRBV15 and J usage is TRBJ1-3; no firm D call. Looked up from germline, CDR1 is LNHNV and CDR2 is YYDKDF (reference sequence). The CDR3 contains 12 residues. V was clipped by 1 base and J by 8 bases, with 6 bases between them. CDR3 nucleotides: TGTGCCACCAGCAGAGCCGGGGACACCATATATTTT. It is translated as CATSRAGDTIYF. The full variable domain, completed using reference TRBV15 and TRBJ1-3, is DAMVIQNPRYQVTQFGKPVTLSCSQTLNHNVMYWYQQKSSQAPKLLFHYYDKDFNNEADTPDNFQSRRPNTSFCFLDIRSPGLGDTAMYLCATSRAGDTIYFGEGSWLTVV.

CDR3 amino acids: CASNNRDRNTGELFF. CDR3 bases: TGTGCCAGCAACAACCGGGACAGAAACACCGGGGAGCTGTTTTTT. This chain connects TRBV2 to TRBJ2-2; 7 nucleotides match TRBD1. Per the germline V gene, CDR1 is SNHLY and CDR2 is FYNNEI. The trim removed 7 bases at V and 2 bases at J, leaving 7 bases unmatched. This CDR3 has 15 residues.

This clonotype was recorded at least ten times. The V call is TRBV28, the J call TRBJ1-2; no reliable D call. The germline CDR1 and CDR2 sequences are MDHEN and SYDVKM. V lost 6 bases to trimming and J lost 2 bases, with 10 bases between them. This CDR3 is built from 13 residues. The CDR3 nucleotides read TGTGCCAGCAGGGTAGGCACAAACTATGGCTACACCTTC. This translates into CASRVGTNYGYTF.

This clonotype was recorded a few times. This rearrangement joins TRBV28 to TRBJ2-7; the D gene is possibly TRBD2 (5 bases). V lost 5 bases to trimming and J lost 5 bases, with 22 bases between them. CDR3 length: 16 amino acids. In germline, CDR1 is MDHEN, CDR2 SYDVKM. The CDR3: CASSLPSRGRGDEQYF. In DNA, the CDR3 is TGTGCCAGCAGTCTGCCGTCTAGAGGGAGAGGTGACGAGCAGTACTTC.

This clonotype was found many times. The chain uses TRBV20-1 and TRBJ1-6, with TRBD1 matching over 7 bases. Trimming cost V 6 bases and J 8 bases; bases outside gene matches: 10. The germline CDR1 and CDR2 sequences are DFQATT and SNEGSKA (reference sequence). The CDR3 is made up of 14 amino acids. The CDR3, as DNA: TGCAGTGCGCAACCCGGGACAGCCTATTCACCCCTCCACTTT. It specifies CSAQPGTAYSPLHF.

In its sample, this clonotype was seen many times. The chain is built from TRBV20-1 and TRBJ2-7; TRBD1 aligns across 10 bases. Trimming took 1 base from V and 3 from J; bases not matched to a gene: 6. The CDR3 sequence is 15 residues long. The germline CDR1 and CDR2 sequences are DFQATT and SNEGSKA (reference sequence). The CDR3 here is CSARVDGQGGYEQYF. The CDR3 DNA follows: TGCAGTGCTAGAGTTGATGGACAGGGGGGCTACGAGCAGTACTTC.

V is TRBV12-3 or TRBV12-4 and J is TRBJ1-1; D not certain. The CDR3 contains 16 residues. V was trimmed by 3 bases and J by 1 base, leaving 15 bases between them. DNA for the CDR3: TGTGCCAGCAGTTTTCTATTGCGGGAAACGAACACTGAAGCTTTCTTT. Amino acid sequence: CASSFLLRETNTEAFF.

The CDR3 is CASKQITGGYEQYF. DNA of the CDR3: TGTGCCAGCAAACAAATTACAGGGGGCTACGAGCAGTACTTC. V usage is TRBV12-3 or TRBV12-4 and J usage is TRBJ2-7; 8 nucleotides match TRBD1. The V and J ends lost 7 bases and 3 bases, in that order; junction bases with no gene match: 8. CDR3 length: 14 amino acids.

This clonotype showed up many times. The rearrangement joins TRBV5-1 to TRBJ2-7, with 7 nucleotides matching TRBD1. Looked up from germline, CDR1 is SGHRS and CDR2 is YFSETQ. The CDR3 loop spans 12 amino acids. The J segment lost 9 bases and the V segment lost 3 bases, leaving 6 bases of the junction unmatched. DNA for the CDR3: TGCGCCAGCAGCTGGGACAGCGAGGGGCAGTACTTC. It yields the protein CASSWDSEGQYF.